This T cell receptor beta chain originates from a study of blood T cells in healthy people across ages. Peripheral blood was drawn, around 9.3 milliliters per donor. This CDR3 comprises 15 residues. V was clipped by 5 bases and J by 5 bases; unmatched bases: 6. The germline V gene has CDR1 LGHNA and CDR2 YSLEER. A second about 7 to 11 cycle PCR used barcoded and J-beta primers. TCRdb processed the 5' RACE reads anew with MiXCR; each CDR3 protein has one entry. The sample gives some 800,000 distinct CDR3 sequences, about 25% of which show up once; under 4.5% is in the top ten. This clonotype was detected a few times. This same sample was also taken into another study, of T cells of mothers and their children.

This TCR was sampled from a boy aged 5 to 17 in good health. Input material: blood. J is TRBJ1-6 and V is TRBV4-3; 7 nucleotides agree with TRBD1. The CDR3 DNA is TGCGCCAGCAGCGCCGACAGGGCGAATAATTCACCCCTCCACTTT. Translated: CASSADRANNSPLHF.